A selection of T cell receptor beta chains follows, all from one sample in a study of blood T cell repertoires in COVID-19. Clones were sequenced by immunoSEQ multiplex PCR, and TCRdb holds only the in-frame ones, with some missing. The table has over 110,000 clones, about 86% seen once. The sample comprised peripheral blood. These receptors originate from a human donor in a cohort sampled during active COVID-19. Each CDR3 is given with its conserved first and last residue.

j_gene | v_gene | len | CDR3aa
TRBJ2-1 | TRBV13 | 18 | CASSRGLAAGTSYNEQFF
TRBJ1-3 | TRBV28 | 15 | CASSLTGLGGNTIYF
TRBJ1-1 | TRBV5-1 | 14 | CASSLDPGNTEAFF
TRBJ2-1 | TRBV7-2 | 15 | CASSLGLGTYNEQFF
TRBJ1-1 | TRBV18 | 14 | CASSPEVVGTEAFF
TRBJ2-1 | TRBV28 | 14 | CASGGGSSYNEQFF
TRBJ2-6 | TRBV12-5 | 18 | CASAPGQGVVAGANVLTF
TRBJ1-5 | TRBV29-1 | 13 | CSVASSQYQPQHF
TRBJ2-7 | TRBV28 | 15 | CASRPTSGSSYEQYF
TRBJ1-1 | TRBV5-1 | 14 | CASSGGTANTEAFF
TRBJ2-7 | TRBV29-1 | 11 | CSVAGGHEQYF
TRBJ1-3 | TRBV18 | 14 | CASSTGGSGNTIYF
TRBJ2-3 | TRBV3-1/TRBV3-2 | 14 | CASSHGGNTDTQYF
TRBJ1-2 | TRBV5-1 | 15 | CASSPGQGGGYGYTF
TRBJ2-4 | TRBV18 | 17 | CASSPKGQGFPQNIQYF
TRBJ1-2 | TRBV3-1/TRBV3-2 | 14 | CASSRLGQGYGYTF
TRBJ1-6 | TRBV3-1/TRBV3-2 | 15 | CASSSRQGAESPLHF
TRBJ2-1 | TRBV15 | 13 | CATSRDRREEQFF
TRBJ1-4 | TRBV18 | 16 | CASSPTDGARDEKLFF
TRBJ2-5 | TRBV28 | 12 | CASKQGQETQYF
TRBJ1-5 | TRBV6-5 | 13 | CASRWGGNQPQHF
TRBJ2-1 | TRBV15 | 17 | CATSGLNRGTLLGEQFF
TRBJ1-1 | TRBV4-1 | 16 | CASSQVLWSMNTEAFF
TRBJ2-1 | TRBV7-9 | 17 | CASSLASGTSAYDEQFF
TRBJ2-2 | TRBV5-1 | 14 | CASSPTPNTGELFF
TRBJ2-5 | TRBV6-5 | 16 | CASSYELAGDRETQYF
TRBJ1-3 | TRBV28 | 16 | CASSFGGQASGNTIYF
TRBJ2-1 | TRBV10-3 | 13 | CAISPSSYNEQFF
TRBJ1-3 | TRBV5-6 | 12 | CASSLNRNTIYF
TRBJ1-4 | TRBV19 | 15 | CASSRQSATNEKLFF
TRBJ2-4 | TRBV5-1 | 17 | CASSSKDRSVAKNIQYF
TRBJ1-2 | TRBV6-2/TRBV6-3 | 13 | CASSYLTDTGYTF